This T cell receptor (beta chain) was recovered during a study of blood T cell repertoires in COVID-19. Study-level information: Donors in the United States, Italy and Spain gave samples during acute or convalescent COVID-19. Nucleic acid was either cDNA or gDNA, and it came from T cells, B-cell-depleted T cells, or PBMCs.

This clone was seen a single time. This CDR3 has 15 amino acids. CDR1 and CDR2 from the germline V gene are KGHSH and LQKENI. V was trimmed by 4 bases and J by 0 bases, leaving 10 bases between them. Per the original methods: Amplification of reference gene primers provided the estimated nucleated cell counts. Profiled with immunoSEQ multiplex PCR; TCRdb holds only in-frame clones, not every one. That table supplies the V and J calls and clone size; D and trimming were determined from the DNA. Of approximately 240,000 clones in the sample, approximately 84% were seen once. The material sequenced was peripheral blood. The receptor was isolated from a man aged 45-60 years with acute or convalescent COVID-19. The rearrangement joins TRBV18 to TRBJ1-5; tentatively, D is TRBD1 (5 bases). CDR3 region: CASSQTDPSNQPQHF. The CDR3 DNA follows: TGTGCCAGCTCACAGACAGACCCTAGCAATCAGCCCCAGCATTTT.